This record covers a single T cell receptor (beta chain). CDR1 and CDR2 from the germline V gene are ENHRY and SYGVKD. Trimming took 4 bases from V and 0 from J; bases not matched to a gene: 0. The CDR3 covers 13 residues. These data are taken from a study of T cells in Graves' hyperthyroidism and ophthalmopathy. TCR beta CDR3 region amplification was performed from RNA transcripts. TCR CDR3 underwent first-round RT-PCR with the HTBI primer set. TCRdb fed the multiplex PCR reads into MiXCR, producing one record per CDR3 protein. The table includes about 500,000 distinct CDR3 sequences, over 45% detected once.

J is TRBJ2-7 and V is TRBV10-3; 7 positions match TRBD1. Sequencing was done on a sample of peripheral blood or thyroid tissue (not recorded which). This sequence was found in an adult woman with Graves' disease, either hyperthyroidism or ophthalmopathy (not recorded which). The CDR3 DNA reads as TGTGCCATCAGTGGGGACAGCTCCTACGAGCAGTACTTC. This translates into CAISGDSSYEQYF.